The clone carrying this TCR beta chain has only one observation. The CDR3 runs to 17 residues. Germline assignment: CDR1 KGHSH and CDR2 LQKENI. V lost 5 bases to trimming and J lost 0 bases; unmatched junction nucleotides: 6. This sample was taken from a study of blood T cell repertoires in COVID-19. Clones were read by immunoSEQ multiplex PCR, and TCRdb kept only the in-frame ones, dropping some. Seen here are approximately 330,000 clones, 90% observed once, and the top ten hold around 0.97%. Specimen: peripheral blood. This chain joins TRBV18 and TRBJ2-1, with 11 nucleotides matching TRBD2. The receptor comes from a woman aged 40 to 49 with COVID-19, enrolled during active disease. Written as DNA, the CDR3 is TGTGCCAGCTCAAAGACTAGCGGGGCGAGCTCCTACAATGAGCAGTTCTTC. It codes for CASSKTSGASSYNEQFF.